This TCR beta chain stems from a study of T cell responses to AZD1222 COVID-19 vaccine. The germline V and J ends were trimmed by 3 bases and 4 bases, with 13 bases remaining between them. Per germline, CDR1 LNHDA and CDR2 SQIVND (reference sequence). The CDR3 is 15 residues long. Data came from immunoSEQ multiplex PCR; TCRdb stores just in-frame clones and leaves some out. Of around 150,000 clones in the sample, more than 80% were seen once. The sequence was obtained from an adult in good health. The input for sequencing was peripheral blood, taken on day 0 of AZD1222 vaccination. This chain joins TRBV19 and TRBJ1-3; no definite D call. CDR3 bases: TGTGCCAGTAGTATGAGAGAGTCCGGCGGAAACACCATATATTTT. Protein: CASSMRESGGNTIYF.